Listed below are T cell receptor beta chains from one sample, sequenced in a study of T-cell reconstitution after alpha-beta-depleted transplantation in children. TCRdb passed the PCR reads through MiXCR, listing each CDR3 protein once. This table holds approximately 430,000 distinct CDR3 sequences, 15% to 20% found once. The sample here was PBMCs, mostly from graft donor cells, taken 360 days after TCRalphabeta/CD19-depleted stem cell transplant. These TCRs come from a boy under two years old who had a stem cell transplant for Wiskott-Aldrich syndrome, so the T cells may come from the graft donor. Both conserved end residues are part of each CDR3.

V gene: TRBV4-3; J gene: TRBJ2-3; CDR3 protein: CASSPRRVAGGPTDTQYF
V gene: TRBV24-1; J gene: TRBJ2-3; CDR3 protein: CATSDRDRVGTDTQYF
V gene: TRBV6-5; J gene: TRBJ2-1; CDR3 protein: CASSYHRFAEQFF
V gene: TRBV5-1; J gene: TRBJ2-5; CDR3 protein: CASSSSQTQYF
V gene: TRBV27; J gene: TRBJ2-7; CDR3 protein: CASSSGLTSYEQYF
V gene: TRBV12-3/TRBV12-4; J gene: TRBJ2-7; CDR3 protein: CASRASGGQYF
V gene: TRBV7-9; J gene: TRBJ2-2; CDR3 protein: CASSLRDYTLSGELFF
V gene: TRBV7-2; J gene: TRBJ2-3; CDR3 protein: CASSLAPSGIGADTQYF
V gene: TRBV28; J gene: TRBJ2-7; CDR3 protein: CASSLGQVGSYEQYF
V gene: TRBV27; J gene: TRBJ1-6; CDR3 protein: CASSFYQRKSPLHF
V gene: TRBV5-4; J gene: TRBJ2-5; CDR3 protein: CASSLDRTETQYF
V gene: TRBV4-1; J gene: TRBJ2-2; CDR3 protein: CASRPGTTVPGELFF
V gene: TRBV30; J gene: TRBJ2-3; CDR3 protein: CAWSIWSPMGTDTQYF
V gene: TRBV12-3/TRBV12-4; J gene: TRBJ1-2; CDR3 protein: CASSYRGNYGYTF